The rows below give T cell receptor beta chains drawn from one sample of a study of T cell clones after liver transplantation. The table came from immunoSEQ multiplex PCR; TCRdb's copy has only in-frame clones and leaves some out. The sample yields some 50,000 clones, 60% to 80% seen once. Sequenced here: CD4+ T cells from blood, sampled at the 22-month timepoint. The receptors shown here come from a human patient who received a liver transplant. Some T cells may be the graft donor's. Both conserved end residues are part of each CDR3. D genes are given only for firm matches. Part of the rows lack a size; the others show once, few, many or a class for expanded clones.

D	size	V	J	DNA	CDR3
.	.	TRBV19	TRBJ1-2	TGTGCCAGTATCCCGATTACAGGGTCGGATGGCTACACCTTC	CASIPITGSDGYTF
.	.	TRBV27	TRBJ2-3	TGTGCCAGCAGTTTATGGGGGGCTGGCACAGATACGCAGTATTTT	CASSLWGAGTDTQYF
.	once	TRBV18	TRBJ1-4	TGTGCCAGCACCGCCCGGGACACGGGTTATGAAAAACTGTTTTTT	CASTARDTGYEKLFF
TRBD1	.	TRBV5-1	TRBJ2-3	TGCGCCAGCAGCTTAGGGGGCGGTAGCACAGATACGCAGTATTTT	CASSLGGGSTDTQYF
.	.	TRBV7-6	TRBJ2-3	TGTGCCAGCAGCTACACGGGGGCGAGCACAGATACGCAGTATTTT	CASSYTGASTDTQYF
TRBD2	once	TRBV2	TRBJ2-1	TGTGCCAGCAGTCTAAGCGGGGGGGACTACAATGAGCAGTTCTTC	CASSLSGGDYNEQFF
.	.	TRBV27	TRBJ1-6	TGTGCCAGCAGTCTAACCAGGGTGGGGAATTCACCCCTCCACTTT	CASSLTRVGNSPLHF
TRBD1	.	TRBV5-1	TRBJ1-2	TGCGCCAGCAGCCGGGACAGCGTTGAGGATGGCTACACCTTC	CASSRDSVEDGYTF
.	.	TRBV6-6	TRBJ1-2	TGTGCCAGCAGTTCTAACTATGGCTACACCTTC	CASSSNYGYTF
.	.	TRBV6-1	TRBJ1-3	TGTGCCAGCACCATAAACTCTGGAAACACCATATATTTT	CASTINSGNTIYF
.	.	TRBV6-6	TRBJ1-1	TGTGCCAGCACTGGACCCACTGAAGCTTTCTTT	CASTGPTEAFF
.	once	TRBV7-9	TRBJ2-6	TGTGCCAGCAGCCCTGCCGGAACGGGGGTTCCCTCTGGGGCCAACGTCCTGACTTTC	CASSPAGTGVPSGANVLTF
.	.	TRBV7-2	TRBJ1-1	TGTGCCAGCAGCTTAGCCCGTTACACTGAAGCTTTCTTT	CASSLARYTEAFF
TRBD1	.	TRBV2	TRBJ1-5	TGTGCCAGCAGAAGGGACAGGGGGAATAGCAATCAGCCCCAGCATTTT	CASRRDRGNSNQPQHF
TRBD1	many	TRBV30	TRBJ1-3	TGTGCCTTCAGGGGGAGTGGAAACACCATATATTTT	CAFRGSGNTIYF
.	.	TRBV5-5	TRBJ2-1	TGTGCCAGCAGCTTCTCGGCGGCCGGTGAGCAGTTCTTC	CASSFSAAGEQFF
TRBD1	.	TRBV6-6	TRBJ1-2	TGTGCCAGCAGAACAGGGGGCTATGGCTACACCTTC	CASRTGGYGYTF
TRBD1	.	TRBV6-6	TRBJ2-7	TGTGCCAGCAGTCCTAGCGCCGGACAGGGCGGGCACGAGCAGTACTTC	CASSPSAGQGGHEQYF
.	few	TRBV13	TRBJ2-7	TGTGCCAGCAGCTCAACCTGGGACAAGAGCTCCTACGAGCAGTACTTC	CASSSTWDKSSYEQYF
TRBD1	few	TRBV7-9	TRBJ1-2	TGTGCCAGCAGCTTAACAGGGGCGGCCTATGGCTACACCTTC	CASSLTGAAYGYTF
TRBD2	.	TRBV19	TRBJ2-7	TGTGCCAGTAGTATCTCCGGGGAGGGCGAGCAGTACTTC	CASSISGEGEQYF
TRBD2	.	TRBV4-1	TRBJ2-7	TGCGCCAGCAGTAGGGTAGCGGGGGGCTTTTACGAGCAGTACTTC	CASSRVAGGFYEQYF
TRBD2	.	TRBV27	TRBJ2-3	TGTGCCAGCAGTTTATGGCGGGGGGACACAGATACGCAGTATTTT	CASSLWRGDTDTQYF
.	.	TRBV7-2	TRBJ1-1	TGTGCCAGCAGCTGGGCGGGGGCAGGGGCGAGGAACACTGAAGCTTTCTTT	CASSWAGAGARNTEAFF
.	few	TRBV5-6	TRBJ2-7	TGTGCCAGCAGCTTGTGGGCCTACGAGCAGTACTTC	CASSLWAYEQYF
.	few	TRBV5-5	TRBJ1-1	TGTGCCAGCAGCTCTCTCGGAGGGGCCGACACTGAAGCTTTCTTT	CASSSLGGADTEAFF
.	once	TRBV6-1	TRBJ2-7	TGTGCCAGCAGCCCGTGGGGTCAGACCTACGAGCAGTACTTC	CASSPWGQTYEQYF